This TCR beta chain was recorded in a study of T cells in Graves' hyperthyroidism and ophthalmopathy. Study-level information: Peripheral blood was acquired at first diagnosis, ahead of any therapy whatsoever.

Study-wide findings and caveats: Stable hyperthyroidism was told apart from ophthalmopathy by a model built on 13 V-J features. Ophthalmopathy, which appeared later, was predicted by the model a median approximately 6.7 months before onset.

It was RNA transcripts that yielded the amplified TCR beta CDR3 regions. RT-PCR in the first round (using the HTBI primer set) targeted the TCR CDR3. TCRdb re-analysed the multiplex PCR reads in MiXCR, keeping a single row per CDR3 protein. Among some 300,000 distinct CDR3 sequences listed, roughly 13% were seen once. In regard to this clonotype: Its antigen is unidentified.

Pregnant or lactating patients were excluded, as were those with uncontrolled infection or other autoimmune disease. Trimming cost V 2 bases and J 3 bases, with 17 bases left between them. The CDR3 totals 16 residues. Germline V gene lookup returns CDR1 MNHEY and CDR2 SVGAGI. This chain joins TRBV6-5 and TRBJ2-7, with D hard to call. Sequenced input: blood. This TCR was sampled from a woman in her 30s with Graves' hyperthyroidism that later progressed to Graves' ophthalmopathy. CDR3 sequence reads: CASSYAPGVRDYEQYF. The CDR3 DNA reads TGTGCCAGCAGTTACGCCCCAGGAGTTAGAGACTACGAGCAGTACTTC.